This T cell receptor (beta chain) was retrieved from a study of cytomegalovirus exposure and HLA in healthy donors. PCR primers comprised 60 Vbeta and 13 Jbeta primers. TCRdb's table, derived via immunoSEQ multiplex PCR, lists solely in-frame clones and lacks some. The sample has 40,000 or so clones, more than 90% seen once. After removal of 5 bases from V and 2 bases from J, the junction contained 11 bases not matched to a gene. The CDR3 is 16 residues long. Germline V gene lookup returns CDR1 SEHNR and CDR2 FQNEAQ (reference sequence). The receptor's source is a woman younger than 35 in good health and CMV-seronegative. Sequencing used PBMCs. The chain uses TRBV7-9 and TRBJ2-5, with 7 bases identical to TRBD1. The CDR3 here is CASSRLRDSLQETQYF. Written as DNA, the CDR3 is TGTGCCAGCAGCCGCCTCCGGGACAGCTTACAAGAGACCCAGTACTTC.